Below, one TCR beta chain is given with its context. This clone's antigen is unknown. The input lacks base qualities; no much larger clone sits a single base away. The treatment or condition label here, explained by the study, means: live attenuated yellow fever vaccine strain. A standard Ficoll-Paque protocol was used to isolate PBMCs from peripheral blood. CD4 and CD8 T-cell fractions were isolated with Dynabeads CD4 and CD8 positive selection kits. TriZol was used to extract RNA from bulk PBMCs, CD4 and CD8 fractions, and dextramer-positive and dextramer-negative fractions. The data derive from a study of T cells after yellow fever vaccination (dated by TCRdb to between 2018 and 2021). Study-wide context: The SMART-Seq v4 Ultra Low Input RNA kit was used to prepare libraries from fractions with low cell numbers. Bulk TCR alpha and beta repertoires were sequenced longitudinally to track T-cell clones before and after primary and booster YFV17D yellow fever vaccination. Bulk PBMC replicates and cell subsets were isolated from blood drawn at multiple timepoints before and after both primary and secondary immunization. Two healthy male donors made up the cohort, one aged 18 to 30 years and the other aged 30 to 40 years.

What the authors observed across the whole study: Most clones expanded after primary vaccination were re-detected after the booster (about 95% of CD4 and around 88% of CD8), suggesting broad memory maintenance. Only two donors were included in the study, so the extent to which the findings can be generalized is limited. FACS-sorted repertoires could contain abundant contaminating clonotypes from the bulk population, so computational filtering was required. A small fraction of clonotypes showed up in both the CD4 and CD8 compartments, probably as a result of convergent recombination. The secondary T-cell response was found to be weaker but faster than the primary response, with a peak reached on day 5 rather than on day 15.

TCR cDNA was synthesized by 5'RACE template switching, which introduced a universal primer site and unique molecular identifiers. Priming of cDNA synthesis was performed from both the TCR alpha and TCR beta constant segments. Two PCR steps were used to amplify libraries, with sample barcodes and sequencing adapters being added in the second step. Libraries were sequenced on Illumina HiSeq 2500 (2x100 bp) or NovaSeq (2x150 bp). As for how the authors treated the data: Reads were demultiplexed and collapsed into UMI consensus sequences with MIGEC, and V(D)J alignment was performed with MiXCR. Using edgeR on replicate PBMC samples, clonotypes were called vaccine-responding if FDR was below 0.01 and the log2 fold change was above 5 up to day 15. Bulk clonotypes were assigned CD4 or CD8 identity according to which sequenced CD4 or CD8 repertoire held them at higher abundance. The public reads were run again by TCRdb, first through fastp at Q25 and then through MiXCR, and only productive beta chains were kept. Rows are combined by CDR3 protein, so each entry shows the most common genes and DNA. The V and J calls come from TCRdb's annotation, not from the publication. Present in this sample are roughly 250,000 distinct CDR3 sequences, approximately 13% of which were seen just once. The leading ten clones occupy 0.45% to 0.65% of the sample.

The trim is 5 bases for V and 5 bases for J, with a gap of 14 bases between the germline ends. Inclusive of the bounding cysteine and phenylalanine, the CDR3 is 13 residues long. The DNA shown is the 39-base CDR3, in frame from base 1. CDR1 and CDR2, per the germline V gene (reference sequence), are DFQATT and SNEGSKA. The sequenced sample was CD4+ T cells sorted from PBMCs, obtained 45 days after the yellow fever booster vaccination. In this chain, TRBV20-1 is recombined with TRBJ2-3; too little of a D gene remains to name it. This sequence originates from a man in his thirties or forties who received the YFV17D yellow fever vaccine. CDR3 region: CSAGNRGGDTQYF. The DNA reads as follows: TGCAGTGCTGGAAATCGAGGCGGAGATACGCAGTATTTT.